This T cell receptor beta chain comes out of a study of T cell responses to AZD1222 COVID-19 vaccine. Germline V CDR1 and CDR2: MNHEY, SVGAGI. This CDR3 comprises 14 residues. Trimming took 7 bases from V and 0 from J; bases not matched to a gene: 6. Profiling relied on immunoSEQ multiplex PCR, and the TCRdb table lists in-frame clones only, not all of them. This sample yields some 200,000 clones, of which 85% to 95% are seen a single time; roughly 1% belongs to the top ten. The gene calls are TRBV6-5 and TRBJ2-7, with TRBD1 matching over 7 bases. This receptor was obtained from an adult who received the AZD1222 COVID-19 vaccine. This material consisted of peripheral blood, taken 28 days after the second AZD1222 dose. The CDR3 region is CASNPQGSSYEQYF. DNA for the CDR3: TGTGCCAGCAATCCACAGGGGTCCTCCTACGAGCAGTACTTC.